This T cell receptor beta chain was sequenced for a study of blood T cell repertoires in COVID-19. The data were produced by immunoSEQ multiplex PCR, yet TCRdb's version contains in-frame clones alone and is incomplete. Among about 100,000 clones listed, 80% to 90% were seen once. CDR3 length equals 13 residues. Germline V lookup: CDR1 SGHAT, CDR2 FQNNGV. The V gene lost 0 bases and the J gene lost 8 bases, with 10 bases spanning the gap. This receptor was obtained from a man at least 80 years old with acute or convalescent COVID-19. V gene TRBV11-2 combines with J gene TRBJ1-2; weak D call: TRBD1 (6 bases). Sequencing used peripheral blood. The DNA of the CDR3 is TGTGCCAGCAGCTTAGACTCAGGGGCAGGCTACACCTTC. This translates into CASSLDSGAGYTF.